These T cell receptor beta chains were read from a single sample in a study of T-cell reconstitution after alpha-beta-depleted transplantation in children. TCRdb passed the PCR reads through MiXCR, listing each CDR3 protein once. This sample has 780,000 or so distinct CDR3 sequences, with 16% found just once. The starting material was PBMCs, mostly from graft donor cells, obtained 360 days after TCRalphabeta/CD19-depleted stem cell transplant. All receptors derive from a male patient younger than 18 who had a stem cell transplant for acute lymphoblastic leukemia, so the T cells may come from the graft donor. Both conserved end residues are part of each CDR3. A D gene is named only where the DNA matches it firmly. The size entry is marked missing in some rows and otherwise reads once, few, many or a size class.

d_gene	abundance	v_gene	j_gene	CDR3aa	CDR3nt
NA	many	TRBV3-1	TRBJ2-7	CASSQSTYEQYF	TGTGCCAGCAGCCAATCAACCTACGAGCAGTACTTC
TRBD2	NA	TRBV6-2/TRBV6-3	TRBJ2-3	CASSLPLAGAGDTQYF	TGTGCCAGCAGCCTCCCACTAGCGGGAGCTGGAGATACGCAGTATTTT
NA	few	TRBV20-1	TRBJ1-5	CSAWVGNQPQHF	TGCAGTGCATGGGTGGGCAATCAGCCCCAGCATTTT
NA	NA	TRBV27	TRBJ2-1	CASSFPSAYSYNEQFF	TGTGCCAGCAGTTTCCCTAGCGCGTACTCCTACAATGAGCAGTTCTTC
NA	NA	TRBV5-5	TRBJ2-4	CASSLGGQQNIQYF	TGTGCCAGCAGCTTGGGCGGCCAACAAAACATTCAGTACTTC
NA	few	TRBV7-3	TRBJ1-2	CASSLTLTSGYTF	TGTGCCAGCAGCTTAACGTTGACTAGTGGCTACACCTTC
TRBD1	NA	TRBV29-1	TRBJ1-1	CSGSGGFF	TGCAGCGGTTCAGGGGGCTTCTTT
NA	NA	TRBV5-1	TRBJ1-5	CASSLVGKQPQHF	TGCGCCAGCAGCTTGGTAGGGAAACAGCCCCAGCATTTT
TRBD1	few	TRBV6-1	TRBJ2-1	CASSSLRGTGVIEQFF	TGTGCCAGCAGTAGTCTTAGGGGGACAGGGGTAATCGAGCAGTTCTTC
NA	few	TRBV12-3/TRBV12-4	TRBJ2-1	CASSLGVGNEQFF	TGTGCCAGCAGTTTAGGGGTAGGCAATGAGCAGTTCTTC
NA	few	TRBV4-1	TRBJ2-6	CASSQDGGTGANVLTF	TGCGCCAGCAGCCAAGATGGAGGCACCGGGGCCAACGTCCTGACTTTC
NA	few	TRBV14	TRBJ2-7	CASSQEMRYEQYF	TGTGCCAGCAGCCAAGAAATGAGGTACGAGCAGTACTTC
NA	NA	TRBV15	TRBJ2-1	CATRDSPGATYNEQFF	TGTGCCACCAGGGACTCTCCGGGAGCGACCTACAATGAGCAGTTCTTC
NA	NA	TRBV7-2	TRBJ1-6	CASSLLEKWNSPLHF	TGTGCCAGCAGCTTATTGGAGAAGTGGAATTCACCCCTCCACTTT
TRBD1	many	TRBV5-1	TRBJ2-2	CARKDRENTGELFF	TGCGCCAGAAAGGACAGGGAGAACACCGGGGAGCTGTTTTTT
NA	few	TRBV27	TRBJ2-7	CASSFGGLSYEQYF	TGTGCCAGCAGTTTCGGGGGACTCTCCTACGAGCAGTACTTC
NA	few	TRBV5-1	TRBJ2-5	CASSLATTQETQYF	TGCGCCAGCAGCTTGGCTACTACTCAAGAGACCCAGTACTTC
NA	NA	TRBV12-3/TRBV12-4	TRBJ2-7	CASSLGGALLEQYF	TGTGCCAGCAGTCTCGGGGGAGCCCTCCTGGAGCAGTACTTC
NA	NA	TRBV7-2	TRBJ2-5	CASSLELRGTQYF	TGTGCCAGCAGCTTAGAACTGAGAGGGACCCAGTACTTC
TRBD1	few	TRBV20-1	TRBJ2-1	CSARHSRTGVVNEQFF	TGCAGTGCTAGACATTCTCGGACAGGGGTGGTCAATGAGCAGTTCTTC
TRBD1	NA	TRBV11-2	TRBJ2-1	CASSLGQGAPYNEQFF	TGTGCCAGCAGCTTAGGGCAGGGGGCGCCTTACAATGAGCAGTTCTTC
TRBD2	few	TRBV6-6	TRBJ2-1	CASSPTLGLAGVGPSSYNEQFF	TGTGCCAGCAGCCCCACGTTGGGACTAGCGGGAGTCGGCCCGAGCTCCTACAATGAGCAGTTCTTC
TRBD2	many	TRBV29-1	TRBJ2-1	CSVERTSRHEQFF	TGCAGCGTTGAAAGGACTAGCCGTCATGAGCAGTTCTTC
NA	few	TRBV20-1	TRBJ2-4	CSAVPPLGPAKNIQYF	TGCAGTGCTGTCCCTCCCTTGGGGCCGGCCAAAAACATTCAGTACTTC
NA	NA	TRBV3-1	TRBJ2-5	CASSHVGGRDQETQYF	TGTGCCAGCAGCCACGTAGGAGGAAGGGACCAAGAGACCCAGTACTTC
TRBD1	NA	TRBV24-1	TRBJ2-7	CATSGTGGLEQYF	TGTGCCACCAGTGGGACAGGGGGTCTCGAGCAGTACTTC
NA	NA	TRBV6-5	TRBJ1-1	CASSYAGPNTEAFF	TGTGCCAGCAGTTACGCCGGACCGAACACTGAAGCTTTCTTT
NA	few	TRBV5-1	TRBJ2-1	CASSFSAGSNEQFF	TGCGCCAGCAGCTTTTCGGCAGGGAGCAATGAGCAGTTCTTC
TRBD1	NA	TRBV13	TRBJ2-5	CASSSTGTGEETQYF	TGTGCCAGCAGCTCAACCGGGACAGGGGAAGAGACCCAGTACTTC
NA	NA	TRBV4-1	TRBJ1-5	CASSYGAGQPQHF	TGCGCCAGCAGCTACGGGGCGGGTCAGCCCCAGCATTTT
NA	few	TRBV6-2/TRBV6-3	TRBJ2-6	CASSYSRSGANVLTF	TGTGCCAGCAGTTACTCGAGATCTGGGGCCAACGTCCTGACTTTC
NA	few	TRBV6-1	TRBJ1-5	CASRKAQDQPQHF	TGTGCCAGCAGGAAAGCGCAGGATCAGCCCCAGCATTTT
NA	NA	TRBV14	TRBJ2-7	CASSPGLGLRTYEQYF	TGTGCCAGCAGCCCCGGATTGGGACTCCGGACCTACGAGCAGTACTTC
TRBD2	NA	TRBV5-4	TRBJ2-7	CASSPWTSATYEQYF	TGTGCCAGCAGCCCGTGGACTAGCGCAACCTACGAGCAGTACTTC
NA	few	TRBV6-5	TRBJ1-1	CASSPRPGRRDTEAFF	TGTGCCAGCAGTCCCCGACCCGGTAGGAGGGACACTGAAGCTTTCTTT
TRBD2	few	TRBV27	TRBJ2-3	CASSLLAGSSDTQYF	TGTGCCAGCAGTTTATTAGCGGGATCGTCAGATACGCAGTATTTT
NA	NA	TRBV5-1	TRBJ2-2	CASSLEWGSYTGELFF	TGCGCCAGCAGCTTGGAATGGGGCAGCTACACCGGGGAGCTGTTTTTT
NA	NA	TRBV7-3	TRBJ2-7	CASSLTSRDFYEQYF	TGTGCCAGCAGCTTAACTAGCCGGGACTTCTACGAGCAGTACTTC
NA	NA	TRBV4-1	TRBJ2-7	CASSQESGWEQYF	TGCGCCAGCAGCCAAGAATCGGGATGGGAGCAGTACTTC
TRBD2	few	TRBV7-2	TRBJ2-1	CASWPGISNLLAGGPLYNEQFF	TGTGCCAGCTGGCCCGGGATCTCAAACCTTCTAGCGGGAGGGCCCCTCTACAATGAGCAGTTCTTC
TRBD1	NA	TRBV5-5	TRBJ2-7	CASSLVTGGSYEQYF	TGTGCCAGCAGCTTGGTGACAGGGGGCTCCTACGAGCAGTACTTC
NA	NA	TRBV7-6	TRBJ2-7	CASSFSPDLSYEQYF	TGTGCCAGCAGCTTTTCTCCGGATCTTTCCTACGAGCAGTACTTC
NA	NA	TRBV6-2/TRBV6-3	TRBJ2-7	CASSYLTRSSYEQYF	TGTGCCAGCAGTTACCTGACTAGGAGCTCCTACGAGCAGTACTTC
NA	NA	TRBV9	TRBJ1-1	CASSPHSGLLNTEAFF	TGTGCCAGCAGCCCCCATTCGGGGCTCTTGAACACTGAAGCTTTCTTT
TRBD1	NA	TRBV3-1	TRBJ1-1	CASSPRRTGGITDTEAFF	TGTGCCAGCAGCCCTCGCCGGACAGGGGGGATTACGGACACTGAAGCTTTCTTT
TRBD2	NA	TRBV12-3/TRBV12-4	TRBJ2-5	CASSLPGLPREAQYF	TGTGCCAGCAGTCTCCCGGGACTACCAAGAGAGGCCCAGTACTTC
TRBD2	NA	TRBV7-8	TRBJ2-1	CASSSQGREGDNEQFF	TGTGCCAGCAGCTCACAGGGGCGGGAGGGAGACAATGAGCAGTTCTTC
NA	few	TRBV11-2	TRBJ2-3	CASSLIGGVADTQYF	TGTGCCAGCAGCTTGATTGGGGGAGTAGCGGATACGCAGTATTTT
NA	NA	TRBV7-3	TRBJ2-1	CASSLNSGAYNEQFF	TGTGCCAGCAGCTTAAATTCGGGGGCCTACAATGAGCAGTTCTTC
NA	many	TRBV13	TRBJ2-7	CASSLGLRYEQYF	TGTGCCAGCAGCTTAGGCCTCCGCTACGAGCAGTACTTC
TRBD1	few	TRBV20-1	TRBJ1-4	CSATTTGRFSATNEKLFF	TGCAGTGCTACTACGACAGGGAGGTTTTCCGCAACTAATGAAAAACTGTTTTTT
TRBD2	NA	TRBV5-4	TRBJ2-3	CASSSRLVAGGSYGTDTQYF	TGTGCCAGCAGCTCCCGTTTGGTAGCGGGAGGGTCGTATGGCACAGATACGCAGTATTTT